Each of the 25 T cell receptor beta chains below was sequenced from the same sample in a study of blood T cell repertoires in COVID-19. Clones were sequenced by immunoSEQ multiplex PCR, and TCRdb holds only the in-frame ones, with some missing. The data show about 250,000 clones, about 80% seen once. The specimen sequenced was peripheral blood. These receptors were collected from a person aged 70 to 79 with COVID-19, enrolled during active disease.

The chain carries TRBV7-9 and TRBJ1-2; D remains ambiguous. Germline values: CDR1 SEHNR, CDR2 FQNEAQ (reference sequence). The CDR3 loop spans 14 amino acids. Trimming cost V 2 bases and J 8 bases, with 15 bases left between them. CDR3 DNA: TGTGCCAGCAGCTTATTAGCCGGGGTTAGGGGCTACACCTTC. Its translation is CASSLLAGVRGYTF.

The chain is built from TRBV20-1 and TRBJ1-3; no firm D call. Germline-derived CDR1 and CDR2 are DFQATT and SNEGSKA (reference sequence). There are 12 residues in the CDR3. Trimming stripped 3 bases from V and 4 bases from J, with 7 bases between. The CDR3 coding sequence is TGCAGTGCTAGTACAGTCGGAAACACCATATATTTT. It codes for CSASTVGNTIYF.

V usage is TRBV3-1 (or the pseudogene TRBV3-2) and J usage is TRBJ1-5, with a possible D match to TRBD1 (6 bases). The ends were cut back, 0 bases at V and 5 bases at J, with 11 bases in the middle. The CDR3 runs 15 residues. The germline CDR1 and CDR2 sequences are LGHDT and YNNKEL (reference sequence). The CDR3 spells CASSQDGGAYQPQHF. The CDR3 nucleotides read TGTGCCAGCAGCCAAGACGGGGGGGCTTATCAGCCCCAGCATTTT.

V usage is TRBV5-8 and J usage is TRBJ2-1; 7 bases line up with TRBD1. The CDR3 is 13 amino acids. From germline, CDR1 is SGHTS and CDR2 YDEGEE. The ends lost 3 bases at V and 9 bases at J; junction bases unmatched: 6. The CDR3 here is CASSYYRGPEQFF. In DNA, the CDR3 is TGTGCCAGCAGCTACTACAGGGGTCCTGAGCAGTTCTTC.

This chain links TRBV3-1 (or the pseudogene TRBV3-2) with TRBJ2-1; 12 bases fit TRBD2. The germline V gene encodes CDR1 LGHDT and CDR2 YNNKEL (reference sequence). J lost 9 bases, V lost 3 bases, and 9 bases had no gene match. This CDR3 has 16 residues. The CDR3 nucleotides are TGTGCCAGCAGCCAGCCCCTAGCGGGGGGGCCCGTTGAGCAGTTCTTC. It is translated as CASSQPLAGGPVEQFF.

Remarks on this clone: Different DNA sequences within this sample yield the same CDR3. The V and J genes are TRBV28 and TRBJ2-3; D might be TRBD2 (6 bases). The CDR3 extends over 14 amino acids. V lost 3 bases, J lost 3 bases, and 10 bases lay in between. Germline CDR1 MDHEN, CDR2 SYDVKM. CDR3: CASSFVAGTDTQYF. The CDR3 nucleotides are TGTGCCAGCAGTTTCGTCGCGGGGACAGATACGCAGTATTTT.

The rearrangement links TRBV27 to TRBJ2-1, with 8 bases fitting TRBD1. The CDR3 loop spans 14 amino acids. Germline V CDR1 and CDR2: MNHEY, SMNVEV (reference sequence). V was pared by 6 bases and J by 10 bases, with 11 bases of the junction left unmatched. This CDR3 is CASRQDRDRAEQFF. In DNA form, the CDR3 reads TGTGCCAGCAGACAGGACAGGGACCGGGCCGAGCAGTTCTTC.

This clone was recorded only once. The V and J genes are TRBV19 and TRBJ2-7; 8 nucleotides match TRBD2. This CDR3 is 14 amino acids long. The V gene's germline CDR1 is LNHDA and CDR2 SQIVND (reference sequence). The J segment lost 2 bases and the V segment lost 6 bases, leaving 6 bases of the junction unmatched. In DNA form, the CDR3 reads TGTGCCAGTAGCGAGACTAGCGTTACCTACGAGCAGTACTTC. This translates into CASSETSVTYEQYF. The full variable domain, completed using reference TRBV19 and TRBJ2-7, is DGGITQSPKYLFRKEGQNVTLSCEQNLNHDAMYWYRQDPGQGLRLIYYSQIVNDFQKGDIAEGYSVSREKKESFPLTVTSAQKNPTAFYLCASSETSVTYEQYFGPGTRLTVT.

This clone appeared a single time. The CDR3 reads CASTERGDGSLHF. As DNA, the CDR3 is TGTGCCAGCACCGAACGGGGGGATGGATCCCTCCACTTT. This chain links TRBV6-5 with TRBJ1-6; TRBD1 is a possible D gene (5 bases). The CDR3 length is 13 residues. Trimming removed 7 bases from V and 14 bases from J, with 18 bases in between. Germline CDR1 reads MNHEY; CDR2 reads SVGAGI.

The rearrangement uses TRBV5-1 and TRBJ1-1, with a tentative D call TRBD1 (5 bases). The CDR3 contains 15 residues. V gave up 1 base and J gave up 2 bases, with 12 bases separating them. Germline V CDR1 and CDR2: SGHRS, YFSETQ. Written as DNA, the CDR3 is TGCGCCAGCAGCTTGATTCGGGGGGGTAACACTGAAGCTTTCTTT. This sequence encodes CASSLIRGGNTEAFF.

The chain's CDR3 is CASSEQASYYGYTF. Written as DNA, the CDR3 is TGTGCCAGCAGTGAACAGGCTTCATACTATGGCTACACCTTC. The rearrangement joins TRBV6-4 to TRBJ1-2; D possibly corresponds to TRBD1 (5 bases). Between the trimmed V and J ends, which lost 3 bases and 3 bases, there was a span of 11 bases. The CDR3 spans 14 residues. Germline V CDR1 and CDR2: MRHNA, SNTAGT.

This sequence joins TRBV29-1 and TRBJ2-1; tentative D call: TRBD2 (6 bases). The CDR3 spans 14 residues. Trimming took off 1 base at V and 4 bases at J, with 11 bases between the two ends. CDR1 and CDR2 (germline): SQVTM, ANQGSEA. The DNA for the CDR3 is TGCAGCGTTGAAGGGACTACCACTTACAATGAGCAGTTCTTC. It encodes CSVEGTTTYNEQFF.

This chain uses TRBV25-1 with TRBJ2-3, with D possibly being TRBD2 (5 bases). Germline loops: CDR1 MGHDK, CDR2 SYGVNS. There are 13 residues in the CDR3. Trimming took off 9 bases at V and 0 bases at J, with 10 bases between the two ends. CDR3 loop: CASKRGSTDTQYF. The CDR3 DNA sequence: TGTGCCAGTAAAAGAGGGAGCACAGATACGCAGTATTTT.

This rearrangement joins TRBV28 to TRBJ1-5; D is unresolved. There are 14 residues in the CDR3. CDR1 is MDHEN, CDR2 SYDVKM, per germline. Trimming took 3 bases from V and 0 from J, leaving 6 bases between them. The CDR3 DNA reads TGTGCCAGCAGTTTTACTTATAGCAATCAGCCCCAGCATTTT. Protein product: CASSFTYSNQPQHF.

V gene TRBV9 combines with J gene TRBJ1-1, with 9 bases lining up with TRBD1. V was clipped by 4 bases and J by 4 bases; unmatched bases: 5. The CDR3 runs to 14 residues. Germline lookup yields CDR1 SGDLS and CDR2 YYNGEE. CDR3: CASSPGQGITEAFF. CDR3 DNA: TGTGCCAGCAGCCCGGGACAGGGAATCACTGAAGCTTTCTTT.

The chain recombines TRBV19 with TRBJ2-2, with 7 bases fitting TRBD1. The trim removed 5 bases at V and 2 bases at J, leaving 2 bases unmatched. The CDR3 sequence is 14 residues long. Looked up from germline, CDR1 is LNHDA and CDR2 is SQIVND (reference sequence). CDR3 protein: CASSGQANTGELFF. CDR3 coding DNA: TGTGCCAGTAGTGGACAGGCTAACACCGGGGAGCTGTTTTTT.

This clone was found once. The chain recombines TRBV6-2 or TRBV6-3 with TRBJ2-3; 9 positions agree with TRBD1. J gave up 1 base and V 0 bases, and 14 bases lay outside the gene matches. Germline CDR1 MNHEY, CDR2 SVGEGT. This CDR3 is built from 20 residues. The CDR3 sequence: CASSYSPGTGKQPGTDTQYF. CDR3 coding DNA: TGTGCCAGCAGTTACTCGCCCGGGACAGGGAAGCAACCTGGCACAGATACGCAGTATTTT.

The chain couples TRBV2 to TRBJ2-3; D ambiguous. Germline V gives CDR1 SNHLY, CDR2 FYNNEI. The CDR3 has 17 residues. V was shortened by 2 bases and J by 1 base, with 16 bases between the two germline ends. This CDR3 reads CASSERAANPGTDTQYF. CDR3 DNA sequence: TGTGCCAGCAGTGAACGTGCGGCGAACCCGGGCACAGATACGCAGTATTTT.

This clone was counted between two and nine times. V is TRBV7-6 and J is TRBJ2-3; 12 nucleotides align to TRBD1. This CDR3 contains 16 residues. Trimming cost V 5 bases and J 2 bases; bases outside gene matches: 5. The V gene's germline CDR1 is SGHVS and CDR2 FNYEAQ. The CDR3 reads CASSHGTGGLTDTQYF. The CDR3 DNA reads TGTGCCAGCAGCCACGGGACAGGGGGCCTCACAGATACGCAGTATTTT. The full variable domain, with the rest looked up from reference TRBV7-6 and TRBJ2-3, is GAGVSQSPRYKVTKRGQDVALRCDPISGHVSLYWYRQALGQGPEFLTYFNYEAQQDKSGLPNDRFSAERPEGSISTLTIQRTEQRDSAMYRCASSHGTGGLTDTQYFGPGTRLTVL.

There are a few counts of this clone. This rearrangement joins TRBV9 to TRBJ2-3; TRBD2 agrees at 8 bases. Germline CDR1 SGDLS, CDR2 YYNGEE. The CDR3 is 17 amino acids. The V segment lost 0 bases and the J segment 4 bases; nucleotides outside the gene matches: 10. The CDR3 coding sequence is TGTGCCAGCAGCGTAGGGGCTAGCGGGCGTAGGGCAGATACGCAGTATTTT. Translated: CASSVGASGRRADTQYF.

The V gene is TRBV6-2 or TRBV6-3, the J gene TRBJ2-7; the match to TRBD2 covers 7 bases. V was clipped by 4 bases and J by 4 bases; unmatched bases: 7. Germline assignment: CDR1 MNHEY and CDR2 SVGEGT. There are 14 residues in the CDR3. The CDR3 DNA reads as TGTGCCAGCAGTTCAGCGGGGCCGGAGTACGAGCAGTACTTC. Translation gives CASSSAGPEYEQYF.

For the CDR3, the DNA is TGTGCCAGCAGCCCTAATAGCGGGGGTTACAATGAGCAGTTCTTC. Translated: CASSPNSGGYNEQFF. This chain connects TRBV3-1 (or the pseudogene TRBV3-2) to TRBJ2-1, with 9 bases fitting TRBD2. Germline assignment: CDR1 LGHDT and CDR2 YNNKEL (reference sequence). CDR3 size: 15 residues. V trimming: 4 bases; J trimming: 4 bases; junction bases outside the gene matches: 5.

The chain links TRBV24-1 to TRBJ2-1; 7 positions match TRBD1. The junction had 10 bases not matched to a gene; V was cut back by 9 bases and J by 6 bases. The CDR3 has 14 residues. Germline V gene sequence: CDR1 KGHDR, CDR2 SFDVKD. DNA of the CDR3: TGTGCCACCCGCAGGGACAGAACAAGCAATGAGCAGTTCTTC. Translated, it gives CATRRDRTSNEQFF.

Notes on this clone: The sample carries other DNA sequences with the same CDR3. The rearrangement uses TRBV6-5 and TRBJ1-2; 11 positions match TRBD1. Per germline, CDR1 MNHEY and CDR2 SVGAGI. The CDR3 spans 16 residues. V was pared by 0 bases and J by 5 bases, with 5 bases of the junction left unmatched. CDR3 sequence (DNA): TGTGCCAGCAGTTACTCGAGGACAGGGGGCGGGTATGGCTACACCTTC. It translates to CASSYSRTGGGYGYTF.

The chain couples TRBV6-6 to TRBJ2-1; 8 bases are shared with TRBD2. J gave up 7 bases and V 5 bases, and 7 bases lay outside the gene matches. Germline V gene data show CDR1 as MNHNY and CDR2 as SVGAGI (reference sequence). The CDR3 length is 14 residues. CDR3 sequence reads: CASSRTSSGNEQFF. The CDR3 region has the DNA TGTGCCAGCAGTAGGACTAGCTCGGGTAATGAGCAGTTCTTC.